This T cell receptor (beta chain) was obtained from a study of cytomegalovirus exposure and HLA in healthy donors. Notes on the study in general: Whilst most TCR sequences proved rare, a subset of public TCRs occurred across many donors. In a later analysis, across HLA loci, associated TCR counts were highest for DRB1, lowest for HLA-C. CMV serostatus stood as the only immune exposure information on hand.

Primers included in the PCR were 60 Vbeta and 13 Jbeta primers. Assay used: immunoSEQ multiplex PCR; TCRdb lists only in-frame clones, some missing. The sample has some 170,000 clones, about four fifths seen once; the top ten hold roughly 4.3%. Worth noting for this clone: Its antigen is as yet unknown.

V was clipped by 1 base and J by 2 bases; unmatched bases: 8. CDR3 length: 17 residues. Germline V gene data show CDR1 as SGHDT and CDR2 as YYEEEE. Sequences were obtained from PBMCs. The receptor was isolated from a man between 50 and 59 years old in good health and CMV-seropositive. V gene TRBV5-6 combines with J gene TRBJ2-5, with 10 nucleotides matching TRBD2. The CDR3 DNA is TGTGCCAGCAGCTTGAAACTAGCGGGAAGAAGTCAAGAGACCCAGTACTTC. This encodes CASSLKLAGRSQETQYF.